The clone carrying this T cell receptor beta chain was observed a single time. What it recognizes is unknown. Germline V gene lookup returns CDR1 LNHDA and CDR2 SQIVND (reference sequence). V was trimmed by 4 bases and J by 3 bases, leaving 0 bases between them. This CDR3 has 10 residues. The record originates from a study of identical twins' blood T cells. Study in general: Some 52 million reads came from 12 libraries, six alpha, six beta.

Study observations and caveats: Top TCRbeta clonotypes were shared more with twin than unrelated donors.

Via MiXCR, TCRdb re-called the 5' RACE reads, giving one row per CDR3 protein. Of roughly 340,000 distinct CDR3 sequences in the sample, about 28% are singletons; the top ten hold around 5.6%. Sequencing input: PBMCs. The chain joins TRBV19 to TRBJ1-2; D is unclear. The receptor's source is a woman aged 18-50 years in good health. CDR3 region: CASSNYGYTF. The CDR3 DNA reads TGTGCCAGTAGTAACTATGGCTACACCTTC. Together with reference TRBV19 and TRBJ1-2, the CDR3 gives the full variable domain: DGGITQSPKYLFRKEGQNVTLSCEQNLNHDAMYWYRQDPGQGLRLIYYSQIVNDFQKGDIAEGYSVSREKKESFPLTVTSAQKNPTAFYLCASSNYGYTFGSGTRLTVV.